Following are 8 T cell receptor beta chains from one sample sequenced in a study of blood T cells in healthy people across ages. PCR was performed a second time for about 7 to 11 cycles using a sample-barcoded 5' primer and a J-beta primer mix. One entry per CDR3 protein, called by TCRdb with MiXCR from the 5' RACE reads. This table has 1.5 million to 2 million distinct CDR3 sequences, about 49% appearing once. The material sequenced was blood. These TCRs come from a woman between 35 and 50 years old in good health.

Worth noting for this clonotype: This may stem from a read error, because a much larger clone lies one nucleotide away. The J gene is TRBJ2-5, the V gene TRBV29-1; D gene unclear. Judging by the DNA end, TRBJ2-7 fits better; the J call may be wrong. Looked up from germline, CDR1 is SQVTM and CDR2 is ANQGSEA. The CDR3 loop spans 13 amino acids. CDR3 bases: TGCAGCGTTGTAAACAGAGATCCCAACGAGCAGTACTTC. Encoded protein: CSVVNRDPNEQYF.

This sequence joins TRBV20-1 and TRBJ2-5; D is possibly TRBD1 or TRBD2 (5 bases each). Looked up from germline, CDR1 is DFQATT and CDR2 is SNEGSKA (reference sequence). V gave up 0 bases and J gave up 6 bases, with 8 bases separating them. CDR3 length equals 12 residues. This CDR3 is CSARDRGQTQYF. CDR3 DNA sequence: TGCAGTGCTAGAGATCGGGGACAGACCCAGTACTTC.

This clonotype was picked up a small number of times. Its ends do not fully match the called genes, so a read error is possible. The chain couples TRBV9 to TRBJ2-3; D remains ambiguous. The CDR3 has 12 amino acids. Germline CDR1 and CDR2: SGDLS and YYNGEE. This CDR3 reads CASIVSTDTQYF. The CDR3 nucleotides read TGTGCCAGCATCGTAAGCACAGATACGCAGTATTTT. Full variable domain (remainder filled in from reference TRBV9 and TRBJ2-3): DSGVTQTPKHLITATGQRVTLRCSPRSGDLSVYWYQQSLDQGLQFLIQYYNGEERAKGNILERFSAQQFPDLHSELNLSSLELGDSALYFCASIVSTDTQYFGPGTRLTVL.

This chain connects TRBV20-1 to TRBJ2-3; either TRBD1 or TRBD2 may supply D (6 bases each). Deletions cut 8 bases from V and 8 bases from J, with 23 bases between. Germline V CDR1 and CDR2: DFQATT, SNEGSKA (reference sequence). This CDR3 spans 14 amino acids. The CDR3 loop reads CSTQWGPEGVTQYF. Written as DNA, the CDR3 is TGCAGTACCCAATGGGGGCCGGAGGGGGTTACGCAGTATTTT.

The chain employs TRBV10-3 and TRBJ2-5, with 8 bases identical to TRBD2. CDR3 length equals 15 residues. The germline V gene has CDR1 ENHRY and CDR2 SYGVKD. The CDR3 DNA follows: TGTGACGTCAGGGTTTCTAGCGGGCAACAAGAGACCCAGTACTTC. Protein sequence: CDVRVSSGQQETQYF.

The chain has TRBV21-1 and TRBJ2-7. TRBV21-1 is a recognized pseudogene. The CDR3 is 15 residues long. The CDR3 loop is CASSNLRESSYEQYF. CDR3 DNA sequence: TGTGCCAGCAGCAATCTCCGTGAGAGCTCCTACGAGCAGTACTTC.

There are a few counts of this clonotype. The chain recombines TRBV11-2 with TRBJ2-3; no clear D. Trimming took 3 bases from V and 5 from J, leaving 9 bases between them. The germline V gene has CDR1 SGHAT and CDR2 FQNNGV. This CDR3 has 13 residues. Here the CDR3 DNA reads TGTGCCAGCAGCTTCCCCGAAATAGATACGCAGTATTTT. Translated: CASSFPEIDTQYF.

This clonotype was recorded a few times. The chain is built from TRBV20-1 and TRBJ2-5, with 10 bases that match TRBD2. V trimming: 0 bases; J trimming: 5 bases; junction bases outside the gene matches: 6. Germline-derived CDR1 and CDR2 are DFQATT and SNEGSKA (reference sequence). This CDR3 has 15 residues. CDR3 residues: CSARDQGAGGETQYF. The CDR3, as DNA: TGCAGTGCTAGAGATCAAGGAGCGGGGGGGGAGACCCAGTACTTC.